This T cell receptor beta chain stems from a study of cytomegalovirus exposure and HLA in healthy donors. About the research overall: Most donors, 80% to 90% of a few hundred genotyped, fell in the Caucasian-associated ancestry cluster. The study, taken as a whole, reports: Serostatus for CMV was the only available immune exposure information. Later analysis identified a missense DCLRE1C variant that was linked to TCR beta V- and J-gene trimming. In an earlier analysis, productive rearrangement rates for most beta V segments clustered near 87% or 30%.

Comment on this clone: What it recognizes is unknown.

CDR3 size: 15 residues. Looked up from germline, CDR1 is MNHEY and CDR2 is SVGAGI. V lost 7 bases, J lost 15 bases, and 18 bases stayed unmatched. Use of 60 Vbeta and 13 Jbeta primers characterized the PCR. Profiled with immunoSEQ multiplex PCR; TCRdb holds only in-frame clones, not every one. The sample has 150,000 to 200,000 clones; roughly 85% are singletons. The source is a woman in her twenties or thirties in good health and CMV-seropositive. The gene calls are TRBV6-5 and TRBJ2-1; the match to TRBD2 covers 10 bases. The sequencing sample was made of PBMCs. CDR3 sequence reads: CASTGVVEREGAVFF. CDR3 in DNA: TGTGCCAGCACCGGAGTTGTTGAGCGGGAGGGCGCTGTGTTCTTC.